Reported below is one T cell receptor (beta chain). No antigen is known for it. These data are taken from a study of cytomegalovirus exposure and HLA in healthy donors (dated by TCRdb to 2016 to 2017). Looking at the study overall: An earlier analysis of several hundred of the donors reported 250 to 350 Gb of sequence data and around 110 million unique TCR beta sequences obtained from about 180 million T cells. An earlier analysis of roughly 580 of the donors used high-throughput TCR beta sequencing to judge whether each TCR beta V gene segment behaved as functional or pseudogenic. The study profiled the T cell repertoires of approximately 700 subjects by immunosequencing and related them to cytomegalovirus serostatus. A later genetic analysis used genome-wide SNP genotypes for about three fifths of the 666 donors, treating that subset as a discovery cohort. In addition to the first cohort of 666 subjects, a separate validation cohort of 120 different subjects was used. To predict cytomegalovirus infection status, the study brought together high-throughput TCR immunosequencing, statistical association of individual TCRs with disease status, and machine learning. Typing coverage differed by locus: A, B, C, DRB1 and DQB1 were typed in roughly 620-630 donors, DQA1 in approximately 520, DPA1 in 606, and DPB1 in 400 to 490. Among around 400 genotyped donors of the cohort, an average of about 240,000 unique TCR beta nucleotide sequences was sequenced per donor, of which about 18% were non-productive. Of the roughly 400 genotyped donors, 70% to 90% were placed in the genetic ancestry cluster associated with self-reported Caucasian donors. Every discovery cohort repertoire had been produced on one sequencing platform. In a later analysis, previously published TCR beta repertoires from 600 to 850 donors were re-analyzed and high-resolution HLA genotyping was added so that TCR occurrence patterns could be studied. Both class I and class II loci were covered by HLA typing, at four-digit resolution. Roughly five DR-DQ haplotypes were handled as single units for association and clustering because linkage in the cohort was strong. Rather than drawing on any new phenotypic data, the later analysis identified candidate immune exposures from TCR beta sequences and the way those sequences occurred across donors. An early release that covered about 600 HLA-typed donors contained around 330 gigabases of sequencing data and 65 million to 100 million unique TCR sequences. The study was designed to test whether signatures of past pathogen exposure could be identified by cataloging public T cell receptors. Donor age, sex, ethnicity and CMV serostatus were compiled alongside the repertoire data. The research as a whole found: According to the authors, the approach could potentially be generalized to other disease states and immunological phenotypes. Across donors, most TCR sequences were observed very rarely, whereas some public TCRs were present in many individuals. When HLA alleles, especially DR and DQ, strongly co-occurred, attributing TCR associations to individual alleles was difficult. Some IMGT-functional V segments, including TRBV6-2 and TRBV6-3, could not be distinguished by the 87-base-pair reads and were therefore excluded. This cohort had only TCR beta chains sequenced, and the lack of alpha or paired-chain data limited which features could be detected. According to a later analysis, parvovirus B19, influenza, CMV and Epstein-Barr virus appeared linked to several top co-occurrence clusters. Broadly in line with IMGT annotations, most TCR beta V segments showed up in productive rearrangements about 87% or about 30% of the time in an earlier analysis of about 500 of the donors. In a later analysis, 15,000 to 20,000 TCR beta sequences were associated with specific HLA alleles at a false discovery rate of 0.05. Correlated functional status among segregating V segments might be attributable to linkage disequilibrium, but an unknown experimental factor could not be ruled out. According to a later analysis, most CMV-associated TCR beta chains appeared to be HLA-restricted, and the HLA associations seemed to be driven largely by CMV exposure. Because counts were too low, 15 to 20 rarely observed V segments, including chromosome 9 orphons, were excluded from the earlier analysis of 587 of the donors. The sequencing pipeline was judged likely to have produced a cluster of highly shared sequence variants as a technical artifact. A further reported finding was that TCR beta sequences accurately predicted the HLA-A and HLA-B alleles for most subjects in the first cohort. A later genetic analysis reported fewer N-insertions in productive TCRs among donors in an Asian-associated ancestry cluster than the roughly 650-donor mean. The presence/absence analyses assumed that sequencing depth was roughly uniform across donors, and that assumption may not be true. In a later analysis, HLA-associated TCR beta chains showed more clonal expansion and lower generation probabilities than non-associated chains that were equally common. The only immune exposure information available for the cohort was CMV serostatus. The study listed approximately 150 TCR beta chains as associated with cytomegalovirus. Because HLA typing was missing for some donors at each locus, association tests included only the typed subset. In a later analysis, the rate of TCR association differed among HLA loci, with DRB1 alleles having the most associated TCRs and HLA-C alleles having the fewest. In vitro tests confirmed that a few of the cytomegalovirus-associated TCR beta chains recognize cytomegalovirus antigens. The classifier was reported to diagnose cytomegalovirus status with high specificity and sensitivity in both the original cohort and the validation cohort. In a later genetic analysis, a missense DCLRE1C variant was associated with V-gene and J-gene trimming of TCR beta chains, and the association was replicated in an independent cohort.

The cohort was made up of 500 to 850 healthy bone marrow donors. At the time of sampling, every cohort member was nominally healthy, though immune exposures that went unrecorded were likely present. The donor was CMV seropositive and was included in the group of some 290 seropositive cohort members. A peripheral blood sample was provided by each donor, and peripheral blood mononuclear cells were used for TCR beta sequencing. The Qiagen DNeasy Blood Extraction Kit was used to extract genomic DNA from the blood cell samples. From the germline V gene, CDR1 is SGHNT and CDR2 is YENEEA. The CDR3, from cysteine to phenylalanine, totals 13 residues. Just CDR3 DNA is preserved here, 39 bases in frame from base 1. A distance of 8 bases separates the germline ends of V and J, which lose 5 bases and 1 base respectively. Libraries were constructed by the immunoSEQ multiplex PCR assay. For the multiplex PCR, a mixture combining 60 forward primers for TCR Vbeta segments and 13 reverse primers for TCR Jbeta segments was used. A multiplex PCR assay on genomic DNA amplified the CDR3 region of rearranged TCR beta genes. Amplified TCR beta libraries were sequenced as 87-base-pair reads on the Illumina HiSeq System. The original pipeline was this. In a later analysis, tens of millions of unique TCR beta chains were counted across the approximately 640 repertoires, and roughly 11 million of these chains were shared by at least two donors. To remove PCR and sequencing errors, raw reads were error-corrected and collapsed into unique sequences using a nearest-neighbor algorithm that merged closely related sequences. V, D and J gene segments were assigned by aligning CDR3 sequences to IMGT reference sequences. For a sequence to be retained, a match of at least six nucleotides was required to both a V gene segment and a J gene segment. A rearrangement was called productive if the CDR3 had no stop codons and remained in frame with V and J, and every other rearrangement was called non-productive. CDR3 was defined according to IMGT convention as the region running from the second conserved V-encoded cysteine to the conserved J-encoded phenylalanine. In an earlier analysis of approximately 590 of the donors, sequences lacking an unambiguous match to a single V gene segment were excluded. In an earlier analysis of approximately 590 of the donors, a V segment was called functional when productive rearrangements were above 56.7%, and segregating when the standard deviation between donors exceeded 5%. To diagnose cytomegalovirus status from the catalog of TCR beta chain sequences, a statistical classification framework was built. In a later analysis, TCR nucleotide sequences were compared against IMGT/GENE-DB human TR gene sequences so that V and J genes could be assigned. Using the TCRdist pipeline, a later analysis assigned CDR3 sequences along with most-parsimonious VDJ recombination scenarios. In a later analysis, each TCR beta chain was defined by its CDR3 amino acid sequence together with its V-gene family, and reads without a unique V-gene family were excluded. To address suspected cross-contamination and a sequencing artifact, a later analysis removed roughly 640 highly shared, low-generation-probability nucleotide sequences. In a later analysis, a clonal expansion index was calculated for each public chain from normalized within-repertoire ranks of inferred template counts. In a later analysis, generation probabilities were computed using a VDJ recombination model fitted to out-of-frame rearrangements, and the results were checked against IGoR. Hypergeometric tests were used in a later analysis to score TCR-TCR, TCR-HLA and TCR-CMV co-occurrence, with a repertoire-size bias correction applied to the TCR pairs. False discovery rates were estimated in a later analysis by permuting HLA or CMV assignments 20 times. A later analysis grouped co-occurring TCRs with DBSCAN, adding TCRdist sequence similarity when clustering within HLA-allele-positive subsets. Repertoires with fewer than 30,000 or more than 120,000 public chains, plus five repertoires with anomalous nucleotide sharing, were excluded from co-occurrence clustering. In TCRdb, the immuneACCESS table is reduced to in-frame sequences with V and J assigned. These tables do not hold every clone; where another copy was compared, an unresolved V gene accounts for under half, and the others remain unexplained. For V, J and clone size, that table is used; D and trimming come from the DNA. This specimen's table enumerates about 50,000 clones. The top ten clones comprise about 12% of the sample.

In this chain, TRBV11-3 is recombined with TRBJ2-5; the D gene remains uncertain. The source material was PBMCs. The sequence came from a woman aged 60-75 years in good health and CMV-seropositive. The CDR3 protein sequence reads: CASSPPSQETQYF. The bases are TGTGCCAGCAGCCCCCCGAGCCAAGAGACCCAGTACTTC.